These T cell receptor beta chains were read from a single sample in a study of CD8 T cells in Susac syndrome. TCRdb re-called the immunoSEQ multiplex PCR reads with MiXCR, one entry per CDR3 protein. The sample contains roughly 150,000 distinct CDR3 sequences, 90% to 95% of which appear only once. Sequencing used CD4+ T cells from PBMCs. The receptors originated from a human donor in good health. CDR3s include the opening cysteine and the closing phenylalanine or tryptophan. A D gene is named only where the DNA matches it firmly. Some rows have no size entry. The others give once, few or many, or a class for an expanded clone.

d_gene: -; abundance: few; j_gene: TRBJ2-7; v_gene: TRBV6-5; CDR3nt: TGTGCCAGCAGCCGGGATTCAACCTACGAGCAGTACTTC; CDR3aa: CASSRDSTYEQYF
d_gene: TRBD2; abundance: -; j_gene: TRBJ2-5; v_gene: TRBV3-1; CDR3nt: TGTGCCAGCAGCCCTAGCGGGAGGCTGGGAGAGACCCAGTACTTC; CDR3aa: CASSPSGRLGETQYF
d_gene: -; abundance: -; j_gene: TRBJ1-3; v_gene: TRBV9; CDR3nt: TGTGCCAGCAGCGTAGCTGGGAGCTCTGGAAACACCATATATTTT; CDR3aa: CASSVAGSSGNTIYF
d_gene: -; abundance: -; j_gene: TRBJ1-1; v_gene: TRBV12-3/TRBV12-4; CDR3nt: TGTGCCAGCAGTTACAGTCAGTCGAACACTGAAGCTTTCTTT; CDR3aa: CASSYSQSNTEAFF
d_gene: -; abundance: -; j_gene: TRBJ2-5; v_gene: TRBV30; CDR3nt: TGTGCCTGGAGTGGAGAGACCCAGTACTTC; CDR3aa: CAWSGETQYF
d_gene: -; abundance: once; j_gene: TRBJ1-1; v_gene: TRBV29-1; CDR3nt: TGCAGCGTCGGGGAGGGTGAAGCTTTCTTT; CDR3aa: CSVGEGEAFF
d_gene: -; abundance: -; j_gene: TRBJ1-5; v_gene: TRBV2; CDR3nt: TGTGCCAGCAGTGCAGTCAGGGACCCGCAGCATTTT; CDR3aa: CASSAVRDPQHF
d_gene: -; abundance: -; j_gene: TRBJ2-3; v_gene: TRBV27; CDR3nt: TGTGCCAGCAGTTTATCCCCCGGGAGCAGGGGTGCAGATACGCAGTATTTT; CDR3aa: CASSLSPGSRGADTQYF
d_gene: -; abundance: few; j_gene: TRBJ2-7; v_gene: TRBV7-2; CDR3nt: TGTGCCAGCAGCTTAGTACAGGGCTCCTACGAGCAGTACTTC; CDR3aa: CASSLVQGSYEQYF
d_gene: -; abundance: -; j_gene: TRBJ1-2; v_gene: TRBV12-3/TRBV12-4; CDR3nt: TGTGCCAGCAGTTTAGAGGGAGGGACCCATGGCTACACCTTC; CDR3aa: CASSLEGGTHGYTF
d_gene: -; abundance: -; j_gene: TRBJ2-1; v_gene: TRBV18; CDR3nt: TGTGCCAGCTCACCAGACGCTTACAATGAGCAGTTCTTC; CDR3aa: CASSPDAYNEQFF
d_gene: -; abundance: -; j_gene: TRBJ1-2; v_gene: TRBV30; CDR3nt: TGTGCCTGGAAGTTAGGGGGAATCGGTATCTGGGACACTTTC; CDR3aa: CAWKLGGIGIWDTF
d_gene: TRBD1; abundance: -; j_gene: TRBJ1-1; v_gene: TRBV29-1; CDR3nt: TGCAGCGTTGCTTGGACAGGGGGCACTGAAGCTTTCTTT; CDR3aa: CSVAWTGGTEAFF
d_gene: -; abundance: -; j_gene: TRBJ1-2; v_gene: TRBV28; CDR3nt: TGTGCCAGCAGTTTTGGTAGGGGCTATGGCTACACCTTC; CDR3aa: CASSFGRGYGYTF
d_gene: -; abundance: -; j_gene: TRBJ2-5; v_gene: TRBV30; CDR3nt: TGTGCCTGGGGACGGGAGACCCAGTACTTC; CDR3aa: CAWGRETQYF
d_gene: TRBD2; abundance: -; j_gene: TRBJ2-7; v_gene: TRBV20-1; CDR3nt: TGCAGTGCCCGGGGGACTAGCGGGGGCGGCGAGCAGTACTTC; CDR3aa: CSARGTSGGGEQYF
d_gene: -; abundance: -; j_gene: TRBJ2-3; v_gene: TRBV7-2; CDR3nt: TGTGCCAGTGGGTCCGGGGATACGCAGTATTTT; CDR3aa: CASGSGDTQYF
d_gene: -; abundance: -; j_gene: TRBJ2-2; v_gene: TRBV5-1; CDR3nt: TGCGCCAGCAGCTTGGACAGCCTAAACACCGGGGAGCTGTTTTTT; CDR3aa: CASSLDSLNTGELFF
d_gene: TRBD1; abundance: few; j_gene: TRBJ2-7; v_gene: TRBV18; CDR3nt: TGTGCCAGCTCTAGGACAGGGGCCTACGAGCAGTACTTC; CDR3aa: CASSRTGAYEQYF
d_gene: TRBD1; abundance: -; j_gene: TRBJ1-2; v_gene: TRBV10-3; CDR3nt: TGTGCCATCAGCTGGACAGGGGGCGACTATGGCTACACCTTC; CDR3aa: CAISWTGGDYGYTF